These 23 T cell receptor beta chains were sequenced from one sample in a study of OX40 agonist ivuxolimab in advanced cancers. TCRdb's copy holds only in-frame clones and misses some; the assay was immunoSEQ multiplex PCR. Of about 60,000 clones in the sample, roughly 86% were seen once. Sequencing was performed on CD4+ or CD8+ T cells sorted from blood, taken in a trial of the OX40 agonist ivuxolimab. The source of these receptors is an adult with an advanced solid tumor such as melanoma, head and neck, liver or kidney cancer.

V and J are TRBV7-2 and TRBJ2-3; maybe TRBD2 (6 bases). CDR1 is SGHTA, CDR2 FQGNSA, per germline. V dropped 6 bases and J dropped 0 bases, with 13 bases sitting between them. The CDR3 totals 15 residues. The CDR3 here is CASRATRASTDTQYF. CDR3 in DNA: TGTGCCAGCAGAGCGACTAGGGCTAGCACAGATACGCAGTATTTT.

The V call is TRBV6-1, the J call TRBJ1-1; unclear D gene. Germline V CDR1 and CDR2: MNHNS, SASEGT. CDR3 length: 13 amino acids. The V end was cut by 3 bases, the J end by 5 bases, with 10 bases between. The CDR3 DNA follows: TGTGCCAGCAGTGATTTTCTAGCAACTGAAGCTTTCTTT. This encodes CASSDFLATEAFF.

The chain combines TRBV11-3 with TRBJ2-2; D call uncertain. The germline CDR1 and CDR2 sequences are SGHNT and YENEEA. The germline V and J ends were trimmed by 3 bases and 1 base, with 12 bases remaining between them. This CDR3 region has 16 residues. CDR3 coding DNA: TGTGCCAGCAGCTTCTGGGTAGGGCAGAACACCGGGGAGCTGTTTTTT. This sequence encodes CASSFWVGQNTGELFF.

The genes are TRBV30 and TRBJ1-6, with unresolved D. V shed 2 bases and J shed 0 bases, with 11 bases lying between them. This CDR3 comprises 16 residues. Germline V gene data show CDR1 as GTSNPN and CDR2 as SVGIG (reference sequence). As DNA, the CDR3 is TGTGCCTGGAGTCCGGACTTAAACTCCTATAATTCACCCCTCCACTTT. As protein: CAWSPDLNSYNSPLHF.

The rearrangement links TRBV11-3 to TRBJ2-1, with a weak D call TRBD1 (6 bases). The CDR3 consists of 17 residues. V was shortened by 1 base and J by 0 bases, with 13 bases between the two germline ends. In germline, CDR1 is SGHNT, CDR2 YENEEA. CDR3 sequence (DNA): TGTGCCAGCAGCTTAGGGAACAGGGCTAGCTCCTACAATGAGCAGTTCTTC. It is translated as CASSLGNRASSYNEQFF. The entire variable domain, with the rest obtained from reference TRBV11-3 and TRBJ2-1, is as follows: EAGVVQSPRYKIIEKKQPVAFWCNPISGHNTLYWYLQNLGQGPELLIRYENEEAVDDSQLPKDRFSAERLKGVDSTLKIQPAELGDSAVYLCASSLGNRASSYNEQFFGPGTRLTVL.

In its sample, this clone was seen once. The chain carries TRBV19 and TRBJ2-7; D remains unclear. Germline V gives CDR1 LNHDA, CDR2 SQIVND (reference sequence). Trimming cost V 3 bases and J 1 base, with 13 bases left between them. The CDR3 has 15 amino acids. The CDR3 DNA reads TGTGCCAGTAGTATTAAGTGGCTGGAATCCTACGAGCAGTACTTC. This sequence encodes CASSIKWLESYEQYF. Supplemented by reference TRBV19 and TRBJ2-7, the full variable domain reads DGGITQSPKYLFRKEGQNVTLSCEQNLNHDAMYWYRQDPGQGLRLIYYSQIVNDFQKGDIAEGYSVSREKKESFPLTVTSAQKNPTAFYLCASSIKWLESYEQYFGPGTRLTVT.

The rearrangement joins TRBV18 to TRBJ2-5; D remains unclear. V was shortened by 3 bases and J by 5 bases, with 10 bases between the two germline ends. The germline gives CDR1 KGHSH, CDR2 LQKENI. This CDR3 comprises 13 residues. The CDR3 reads CASSPPQEETQYF. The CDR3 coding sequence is TGTGCCAGCTCACCCCCGCAAGAGGAGACCCAGTACTTC.

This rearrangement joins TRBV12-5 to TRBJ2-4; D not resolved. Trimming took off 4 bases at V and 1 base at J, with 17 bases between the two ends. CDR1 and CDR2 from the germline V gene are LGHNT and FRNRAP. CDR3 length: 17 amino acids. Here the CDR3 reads CASGSPSTAIAKNIQYF. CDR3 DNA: TGTGCTAGTGGTTCTCCCTCGACTGCTATCGCCAAAAACATTCAGTACTTC.

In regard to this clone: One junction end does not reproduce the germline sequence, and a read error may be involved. The CDR3 here is CASSLAFGGEETQYF. CDR3 sequence (DNA): TGTGCCAGCAGCCTAGCTTTTGGGGGAGAAGAGACCCAGTACTTC. V is TRBV7-2 and J is TRBJ2-5, with D perhaps being TRBD1 or TRBD2 (5 bases each). The CDR3 has 15 amino acids. Per the germline V gene, CDR1 is SGHTA and CDR2 is FQGNSA.

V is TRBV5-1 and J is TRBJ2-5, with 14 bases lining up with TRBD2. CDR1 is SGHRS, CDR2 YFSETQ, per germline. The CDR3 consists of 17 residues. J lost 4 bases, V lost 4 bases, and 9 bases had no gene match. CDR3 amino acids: CASSLGTSGSLVETQYF. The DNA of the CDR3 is TGCGCCAGCAGCCTCGGGACTAGCGGGAGTTTGGTAGAGACCCAGTACTTC.

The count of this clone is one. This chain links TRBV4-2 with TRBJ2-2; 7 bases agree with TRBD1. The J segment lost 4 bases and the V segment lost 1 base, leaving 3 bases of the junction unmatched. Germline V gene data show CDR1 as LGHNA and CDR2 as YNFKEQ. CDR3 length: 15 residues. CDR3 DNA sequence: TGTGCCAGCAGCCAAGTGGGACAGTCCACCGGGGAGCTGTTTTTT. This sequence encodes CASSQVGQSTGELFF.

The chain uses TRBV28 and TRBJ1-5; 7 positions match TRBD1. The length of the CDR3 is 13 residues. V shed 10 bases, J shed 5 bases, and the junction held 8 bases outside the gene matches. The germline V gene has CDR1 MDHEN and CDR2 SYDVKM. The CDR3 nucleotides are TGTGCCATCTCGACAGGGAACTATCAGCCCCAGCATTTT. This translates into CAISTGNYQPQHF.

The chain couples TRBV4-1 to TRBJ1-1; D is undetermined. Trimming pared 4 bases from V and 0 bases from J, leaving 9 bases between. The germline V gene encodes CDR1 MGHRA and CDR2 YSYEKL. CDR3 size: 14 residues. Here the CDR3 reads CASSPRLLNTEAFF. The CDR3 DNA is TGCGCCAGCAGCCCTAGACTTCTGAACACTGAAGCTTTCTTT.

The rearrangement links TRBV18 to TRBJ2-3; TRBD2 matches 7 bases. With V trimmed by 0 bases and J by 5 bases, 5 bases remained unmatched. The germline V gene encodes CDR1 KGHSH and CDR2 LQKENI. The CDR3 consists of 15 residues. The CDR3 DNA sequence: TGTGCCAGCTCACCACCGAGTCGGGGGGAAGATACGCAGTATTTT. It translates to CASSPPSRGEDTQYF.

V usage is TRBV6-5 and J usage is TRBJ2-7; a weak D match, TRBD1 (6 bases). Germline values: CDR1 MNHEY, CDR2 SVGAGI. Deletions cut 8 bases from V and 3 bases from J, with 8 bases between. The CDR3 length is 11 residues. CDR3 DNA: TGTGCCAGCTCGGACAGCTACGAGCAGTACTTC. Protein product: CASSDSYEQYF.

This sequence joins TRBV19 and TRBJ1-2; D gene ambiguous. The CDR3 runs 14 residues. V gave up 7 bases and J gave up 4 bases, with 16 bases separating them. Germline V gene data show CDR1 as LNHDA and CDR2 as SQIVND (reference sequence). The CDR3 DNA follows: TGTGCCAGTATATCCCCGCCCCCCGGCTATGGCTACACCTTC. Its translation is CASISPPPGYGYTF.

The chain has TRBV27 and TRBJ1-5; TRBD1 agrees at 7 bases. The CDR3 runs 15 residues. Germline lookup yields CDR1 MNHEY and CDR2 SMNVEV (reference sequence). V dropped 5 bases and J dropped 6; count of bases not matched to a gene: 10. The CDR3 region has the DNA TGTGCCAGCAGTCTAGCCCAAGGGGGCGTTCAGCCCCAGCATTTT. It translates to CASSLAQGGVQPQHF.

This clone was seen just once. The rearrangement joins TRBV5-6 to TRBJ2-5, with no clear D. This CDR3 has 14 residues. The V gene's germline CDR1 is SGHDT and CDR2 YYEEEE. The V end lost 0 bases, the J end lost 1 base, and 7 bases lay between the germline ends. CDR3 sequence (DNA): TGTGCCAGCAGCTTGGTGTCAGTCCAAGAGACCCAGTACTTC. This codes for CASSLVSVQETQYF.

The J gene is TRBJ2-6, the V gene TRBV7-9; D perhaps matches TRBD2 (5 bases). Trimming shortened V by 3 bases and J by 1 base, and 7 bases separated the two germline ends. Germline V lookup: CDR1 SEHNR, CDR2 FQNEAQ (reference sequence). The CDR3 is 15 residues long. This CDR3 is CASSFGISGANVLTF. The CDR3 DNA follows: TGTGCCAGCAGCTTCGGGATATCTGGGGCCAACGTCCTGACTTTC. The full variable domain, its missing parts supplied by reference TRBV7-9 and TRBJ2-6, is DTGVSQNPRHKITKRGQNVTFRCDPISEHNRLYWYRQTLGQGPEFLTYFQNEAQLEKSRLLSDRFSAERPKGSFSTLEIQRTEQGDSAMYLCASSFGISGANVLTFGAGSRLTVL.

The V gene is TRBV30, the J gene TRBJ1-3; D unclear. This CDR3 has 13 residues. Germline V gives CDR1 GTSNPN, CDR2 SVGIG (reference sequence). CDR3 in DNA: TGTGGCCTGCAAATAACCTCTGGAAACACCATATATTTT. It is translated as CGLQITSGNTIYF.

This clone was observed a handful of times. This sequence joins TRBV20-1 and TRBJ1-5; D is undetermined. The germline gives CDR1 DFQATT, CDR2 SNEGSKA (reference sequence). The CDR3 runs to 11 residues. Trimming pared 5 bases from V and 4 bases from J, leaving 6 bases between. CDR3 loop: CSAGINQPQHF. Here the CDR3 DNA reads TGCAGTGCTGGGATTAATCAGCCCCAGCATTTT.

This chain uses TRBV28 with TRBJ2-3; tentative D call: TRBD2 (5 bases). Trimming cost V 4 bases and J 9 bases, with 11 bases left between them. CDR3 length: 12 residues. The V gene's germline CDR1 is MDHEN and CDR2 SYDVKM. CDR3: CASSSLGETQYF. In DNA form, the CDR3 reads TGTGCCAGCAGTTCCCTCGGGGAGACGCAGTATTTT.

CDR3 sequence reads: CASSFGTMFYEQYF. CDR3 nucleotides: TGTGCCAGCTCATTCGGGACTATGTTCTACGAGCAGTACTTC. The rearrangement uses TRBV18 and TRBJ2-7, with 7 bases fitting TRBD2. The CDR3 runs to 14 residues. J lost 3 bases, V lost 5 bases, and 7 bases had no gene match. Germline V lookup: CDR1 KGHSH, CDR2 LQKENI.